This T cell receptor beta chain stems from a study of technical replicates of blood from several donors (dated by TCRdb to 2016 to 2017). Receptors were amplified or captured by the immunoSEQ multiplex PCR assay. Entries here come from immuneACCESS through TCRdb and include only in-frame sequences with V and J called. Some clones fail to appear in such tables; in the studies checked, an unresolved V gene covers under half of the shortfall, and the cause of the remainder is unknown. The sample includes some 81,000 clones, with 91% observed a single time. The top ten clones comprise less than 0.3% of the sample. Sequences MDHEN (CDR1) and SYDVKM (CDR2) are obtained from the germline V gene. There are 14 amino acids in the CDR3, from cysteine to phenylalanine inclusive. The sequence is cut down to CDR3 DNA, 42 bases in frame from base 1. V is pared back by 6 bases and J by 4 bases, with 15 bases lying between the germline termini.

Concerning this clone itself: What antigen it recognizes has not been identified. The input lacks base qualities; no much larger clone sits a single base away.

This receptor was identified in a human donor in good health. The rearranged chain carries TRBV28 and TRBJ2-5, with a tentative D gene TRBD1 over 5 matching bases. Sequencing used T cells isolated from PBMCs. The nucleotide sequence is given as TGTGCCAGCAGCTTTGACAGTCTCGGAGAGACCCAGTACTTC. Its product reads: CASSFDSLGETQYF.